The T cell receptor beta chain under discussion was sequenced for a study of human T cells and chemical hapten exposure. Study background: Researchers reported sensitizing an approximately 2 cm by approximately 2 cm upper inner arm skin site with 2% DPC. Per-sample TCR yields varied mainly from small pooled library volume differences.

The germline gives CDR1 KGHDR, CDR2 SFDVKD. This CDR3 region has 11 residues. V shed 9 bases and J shed 2 bases, with 7 bases lying between them. Study findings and constraints: Expanded TCRs clustered into significantly more large CDR3 similarity groups than controls, the analysis revealed.

There are many counts of this clonotype. What it binds is unknown. The authors' processing: A typical sample had some 96,000 TCRs, with roughly 23,224 to 690,600 overall. TCRdb reanalysed the RACE reads using MiXCR and keeps one entry per CDR3 protein. None of the V and J calls come from the authors' own analysis; TCRdb made them. The table records tens of thousands of distinct CDR3 sequences, about 9% of them present only once. Sample time point: pre-sensitization, week 0. Described treatment: therapeutic diphenylcyclopropenone sensitization with weekly scalp DPC. V usage is TRBV24-1 and J usage is TRBJ2-7; no clear D gene. Sequences were derived from whole blood, sampled in connection with sensitization to the hapten diphenylcyclopropenone (DPC). This TCR was recovered from a woman in her 40s with alopecia areata. Some clones in this sample may be carry-over from other donors' samples. The CDR3: CATRVAYEQYF. The CDR3 coding sequence is TGTGCCACCCGGGTTGCCTACGAGCAGTACTTC.